This T cell receptor beta chain was captured by sequencing in a study of identical twins. Findings and caveats of the study: Where out-of-frame alpha sequences were twin-shared, they showed excess low generation probability.

J gave up 8 bases and V 4 bases, and 10 bases lay outside the gene matches. The germline CDR1 and CDR2 sequences are SNHLY and FYNNEI. The CDR3 contains 15 residues. This clonotype came up many times. Its antigen is undetermined. TCRdb re-called the 5' RACE reads through MiXCR, storing one row per CDR3 protein. The sample yields nearly 900,000 distinct CDR3 sequences, around an eighth seen once. These sequences were also reported in another study, on yellow fever vaccine responses in identical twins.

The rearrangement joins TRBV2 to TRBJ2-1; TRBD2 matches at 8 bases. The receptor's source is a woman in her late teens or twenties in good health. Sequenced: PBMCs. The CDR3 DNA reads TGTGCCAGCAGTGTTTTGGGACTAGAAATCGATGAGCAGTTCTTC. Translated, it gives CASSVLGLEIDEQFF. The full variable domain, completed using reference TRBV2 and TRBJ2-1, is EPEVTQTPSHQVTQMGQEVILRCVPISNHLYFYWYRQILGQKVEFLVSFYNNEISEKSEIFDDQFSVERPDGSNFTLKIRSTKLEDSAMYFCASSVLGLEIDEQFFGPGTRLTVL.